This TCR beta chain was obtained from a study of blood T cell repertoires in COVID-19 (dated by TCRdb to the early 2020s). At the level of the whole study: Collaborator samples came from the United States, Italy and Spain and covered acute and convalescent phases of COVID-19. The material from the prospective study consisted of cDNA or gDNA derived from T cells, B-cell-depleted T cells, or PBMCs. Deeply sampled blood TCRbeta repertoires from subjects exposed to, actively infected with, or recovered from COVID-19 were included in the dataset. The repertoires were released in a freely available public database intended as a resource for research on the immune response to SARS-CoV-2. The samples were drawn from the first 160 participants of the ongoing ImmuneRACE study and from under 1,500 subjects provided by 6 global collaborators. Nearly every sample came with metadata listing a de-identified subject ID, COVID-19 status, age in years and sex. Where available, HLA class I and class II types were obtained from metadata supplied by the sample provider rather than from assay-based typing. Study-wide findings and limitations: The amount of clinical and demographic metadata varied by source and participant and was provided uncurated.

As regards this clone: Its recognized antigen is unknown. Base qualities are not recorded, but no much larger clone differs from it by a single base.

TCRbeta CDR3 regions were amplified from genomic DNA using the immunoSEQ Assay, a bias-controlled multiplex PCR. The paper's processing steps were these. Nucleated cell counts per sample were estimated from amplification of reference gene primers within the assay. To quantify the absolute abundance of each unique TCRbeta CDR3 rearrangement, sequence reads were collapsed and filtered. For each sample, productive Simpson clonality was calculated by taking the square root of Simpson's diversity index across productive rearrangements. The source is immuneACCESS, and TCRdb retained only in-frame sequences with V and J called. Part of the clones is not carried over; for the studies checked, unresolved V genes explain less than half of this, and the remainder is unexplained. Clone size and V and J calls were adopted from that table, with D and trimming inferred from the DNA. This sample holds 310,000 or so clones; 80% to 90% were observed only once. The top ten constitute around 9% of the sample.

Participants in the prospective study were aged about 18 to 95 years, lived in about two dozen United States geographic areas, and enrolled through a virtual design. To assign participants to cohorts, the prospective study relied on clinical history that participants themselves reported in a screening survey and a study questionnaire. ImmuneRACE Cohort 3 recovered participants were defined by two consecutive negative NP/OP PCR tests, healthcare professional clearance, or symptom resolution. In the prospective study, mobile phlebotomists collected whole blood, serum and a nasopharyngeal or oropharyngeal swab from each participant. Participants in the prospective study had the option to provide additional blood draws and questionnaires over a roughly 2-month period. Before DNA extraction, prospective study blood samples were shipped either frozen or at room temperature. The sequenced sample was PBMCs or T cells enriched from blood (not recorded which). This sequence originates from a woman aged 18-30 years who had recovered from COVID-19.

CDR3 protein: CASSRRENTGELFF. The nucleotides are TGTGCCAGCAGTCGGAGGGAAAACACCGGGGAGCTGTTTTTT. The rearranged segments are TRBV6-5 and TRBJ2-2, and the D gene may be TRBD2, 6 bases matching. There are 14 amino acids in the CDR3, from cysteine to phenylalanine inclusive. CDR3 DNA only is kept here, 42 bases in frame from base 1. Taken from the germline V gene, the CDR1 and CDR2 loops are MNHEY and SVGAGI. V is pared back by 5 bases and J by 2 bases, with 9 bases lying between the germline termini.